These T cell receptor beta chains were read from a single sample in a study of response to subunit inactivated influenza vaccine. TCRdb used MiXCR to reprocess the RT-PCR reads, holding one entry per CDR3 protein. The sample includes 250,000 to 350,000 distinct CDR3 sequences, 20% to 25% of them seen just once. The material was PBMCs from blood, obtained less than 22 months after vaccination. These receptors were taken from a man between 50 and 75 years old who received an inactivated influenza vaccine. Both conserved end residues are part of each CDR3. The D gene is left open where the match is weak. Clone size, where shown, is once, few, many, or a class for clones that have expanded.

DNA | CDR3 | J | D | size | V
TGTGCCATCAGGGCCGGAGACAGAAACACAGATACGCAGTATTTT | CAIRAGDRNTDTQYF | TRBJ2-3 | . | . | TRBV10-3
TGTGCCATCAAAGTGGCAGAGACCCCCGGTGGCGAGCAGTACTTC | CAIKVAETPGGEQYF | TRBJ2-7 | . | . | TRBV10-3
TGTGCCAGCAGCCGACAGGGCGTGAGGGAAAAACTGTTTTTT | CASSRQGVREKLFF | TRBJ1-4 | TRBD1 | . | TRBV12-3/TRBV12-4
TGCAGTGCCCACCCATATTCCCAAGTGGAGACCCAGTACTTC | CSAHPYSQVETQYF | TRBJ2-5 | . | . | TRBV20-1
TGTGCCAGCAGTGACAGGTTGGTGAACACTGAAGCTTTCTTT | CASSDRLVNTEAFF | TRBJ1-1 | . | many | TRBV2
TGTGCCAGCAGTTTCGCCGGGACTAGCGGGAGCCCTGAGCAGTTCTTC | CASSFAGTSGSPEQFF | TRBJ2-1 | TRBD2 | few | TRBV12-3/TRBV12-4
TGCGCCAGCAGCCCCACTGGGAGTAGCTCCTACAATGAGCAGTTCTTC | CASSPTGSSSYNEQFF | TRBJ2-1 | . | few | TRBV5-1
TGTGCCAGCAGCCAAGGACAGGGGAGAGGCTCACCCCTCCACTTT | CASSQGQGRGSPLHF | TRBJ1-6 | TRBD1 | few | TRBV3-1
TGTGCCAGCAGCGTTTCCCGGACGTATGGCTACACCTTC | CASSVSRTYGYTF | TRBJ1-2 | . | many | TRBV9
TGTGCCAGCAGTCCCCCCGGGACAGCCATTGGGCAGTTCTTC | CASSPPGTAIGQFF | TRBJ2-1 | TRBD1 | once | TRBV28
TGCAGTGCTAGTAATAGCGGGGGGGCCAACGGGGAGCTGTTTTTT | CSASNSGGANGELFF | TRBJ2-2 | TRBD2 | . | TRBV20-1
TGTGCCATCAGGGAGGAGGGCGGCGGAGGAAACACCTTC | CAIREEGGGGNTF | TRBJ1-2 | . | few | TRBV10-3
TGCAGTGCTAGAGGAGGGGAAACAAGCAATCAGCCCCAGCATTTT | CSARGGETSNQPQHF | TRBJ1-5 | . | many | TRBV20-1
TGTGCCAGCCAGCAGAACACCGGGGAGCTGTTTTTT | CASQQNTGELFF | TRBJ2-2 | . | . | TRBV28
TGTGCCAGCAGCCCTCCCCCATACCGGACTTCGAAAAACATTCAGTACTTC | CASSPPPYRTSKNIQYF | TRBJ2-4 | . | . | TRBV6-2/TRBV6-3
TGTGCCAGCAGTTTAGGGGGACTAGCGTTAAATGAGCAGTTCTTC | CASSLGGLALNEQFF | TRBJ2-1 | TRBD2 | few | TRBV12-3/TRBV12-4
TGTGCCAGCATCATGACACAGGGAGCTAACTATGGCTACACCTTC | CASIMTQGANYGYTF | TRBJ1-2 | . | many | TRBV6-1
TGTGCCAGCAGTTTGGACGGGTTTTTTGGCTACACCTTC | CASSLDGFFGYTF | TRBJ1-2 | . | . | TRBV12-3/TRBV12-4
TGCAGTGCTAGCCACGGTTACAATGAGCAGTTCTTC | CSASHGYNEQFF | TRBJ2-1 | . | . | TRBV20-1
TGTGCCAGCAGCGCTCAGGGGTACAGCAATCAGCCCCAGCATTTT | CASSAQGYSNQPQHF | TRBJ1-5 | . | few | TRBV9
TGTGCCAGCAGCACCGGTGGAGAAGCTTTCTTT | CASSTGGEAFF | TRBJ1-1 | . | . | TRBV9
TGTGCCAGCAGCCCTCTCTCTTCTAGCAATCAGCCCCAGCATTTT | CASSPLSSSNQPQHF | TRBJ1-5 | . | few | TRBV6-1
TGCGCCAGCAGCCCCCCGGTGGGCGGACCCTACAATGAGCAGTTCTTC | CASSPPVGGPYNEQFF | TRBJ2-1 | . | . | TRBV5-1
TGCAGTGCTAGAGCTCGAGGACAGGGAATCAATCAGCCCCAGCATTTT | CSARARGQGINQPQHF | TRBJ1-5 | TRBD1 | few | TRBV20-1
TGTGCCAGTAGCTTGGGGGGGGTGGCAACTGAAGCTTTCTTT | CASSLGGVATEAFF | TRBJ1-1 | . | . | TRBV19
TGTGCCACCAGCACAGGGGTCGGCACTGAAGCTTTCTTT | CATSTGVGTEAFF | TRBJ1-1 | . | . | TRBV15
TGTGCCAGCACTCGAAGCGGGAGAGGGGCAGGGGAGCAGTACTTC | CASTRSGRGAGEQYF | TRBJ2-7 | TRBD2 | few | TRBV12-3/TRBV12-4
TGTGCCAGCAGCCATGACGGGGTCACTGAAGCTTTCTTT | CASSHDGVTEAFF | TRBJ1-1 | . | . | TRBV7-9
TGTGCCAGCAGCTTTCAGGGGGCCCGGGAGACCCAGTACTTC | CASSFQGARETQYF | TRBJ2-5 | TRBD1 | . | TRBV7-2